Below, 27 T cell receptor beta chains from the same sample are listed, as sequenced in a study of shared clonotypes between healthy human individuals. Here immunoSEQ multiplex PCR was the method, and the copy in TCRdb shows in-frame clones only, minus some. The table has more than 2 million clones, around 95% seen once. The sample comprised naive CD4+ T cells sorted from blood. Stated subset: CD45RA+ positively selected. These receptors were obtained from a man younger than 30 in good health.

The chain has TRBV11-3 and TRBJ2-5, with TRBD1 identical over 8 bases. With V trimmed by 0 bases and J by 7 bases, 7 bases remained unmatched. From germline, CDR1 is SGHNT and CDR2 YENEEA. The CDR3 length is 15 residues. CDR3 bases: TGTGCCAGCAGCTTAGAAGCAGGGGGCCTCGGGACCCAGTACTTC. This sequence encodes CASSLEAGGLGTQYF.

About this clone: The junction departs from the called germline gene at one end, perhaps through a read error. This rearrangement joins TRBV19 to TRBJ2-7, with D perhaps being TRBD1 or TRBD2 (5 bases each). This CDR3 region has 15 residues. Germline CDR1 is LNHDA and CDR2 is SQIVND (reference sequence). CDR3 nucleotides: TGTGCCAGTAGTACCCGGGACCACAGGTGGAGCGAGCGGTACTTC. Translating gives CASSTRDHRWSERYF. The complete variable domain, with remaining parts taken from reference TRBV19 and TRBJ2-7, reads DGGITQSPKYLFRKEGQNVTLSCEQNLNHDAMYWYRQDPGQGLRLIYYSQIVNDFQKGDIAEGYSVSREKKESFPLTVTSAQKNPTAFYLCASSTRDHRWSERYFGPGTRLTVT.

The chain uses TRBV7-2 and TRBJ2-2; 15 nucleotides align to TRBD2. Trimming cost V 8 bases and J 8 bases; bases outside gene matches: 9. The CDR3 spans 16 residues. The germline V gene encodes CDR1 SGHTA and CDR2 FQGNSA. In nucleotides, the CDR3 is TGTGCCAGCGCCAGACCGGGACTAGCGGGAGGAGGGGAGCTGTTTTTT. This translates into CASARPGLAGGGELFF.

This sequence joins TRBV4-1 and TRBJ2-5, with TRBD1 matching over 8 bases. The trim removed 5 bases at V and 5 bases at J, leaving 16 bases unmatched. The CDR3 has 17 amino acids. Looked up from germline, CDR1 is MGHRA and CDR2 is YSYEKL. The CDR3 spells CASSSDFSGQGQETQYF. DNA of the CDR3: TGCGCCAGCAGCTCCGATTTTTCAGGACAGGGTCAGGAGACCCAGTACTTC.

The rearrangement links TRBV7-6 to TRBJ2-2; D gene unclear. V lost 6 bases, J lost 5 bases, and 13 bases lay in between. The CDR3 length is 14 residues. CDR1 and CDR2 (germline): SGHVS, FNYEAQ. The CDR3 sequence is CASRIQPLTGELFF. CDR3 coding DNA: TGTGCCAGCAGAATCCAACCCCTGACCGGGGAGCTGTTTTTT.

The V call is TRBV11-3, the J call TRBJ2-2; TRBD2 aligns across 12 bases. From germline, CDR1 is SGHNT and CDR2 YENEEA. V lost 1 base, J lost 6 bases, and 3 bases stayed unmatched. There are 16 residues in the CDR3. The CDR3 bases are TGTGCCAGCAGCTTAGGGACTAGCGGGACGTCCGGGGAGCTGTTTTTT. Protein sequence: CASSLGTSGTSGELFF.

A single count supports this clone. This chain joins TRBV30 and TRBJ2-7, with 7 bases matching TRBD1. Germline V gene lookup returns CDR1 GTSNPN and CDR2 SVGIG (reference sequence). The CDR3 spans 21 residues. V was pared by 2 bases and J by 0 bases, with 25 bases of the junction left unmatched. CDR3: CAWSTATHRDRAPIYSYEQYF. The CDR3 nucleotides read TGTGCCTGGAGTACGGCGACCCACCGGGACAGAGCTCCTATTTACTCCTACGAGCAGTACTTC. Based on the CDR3 plus reference TRBV30 and TRBJ2-7, the full variable domain is SQTIHQWPATLVQPVGSPLSLECTVEGTSNPNLYWYRQAAGRGLQLLFYSVGIGQISSEVPQNLSASRPQDRQFILSSKKLLLSDSGFYLCAWSTATHRDRAPIYSYEQYFGPGTRLTVT.

For this clone: This sample includes further DNA sequences coding for the same CDR3. This sequence joins TRBV7-9 and TRBJ2-5, with D unclear. This CDR3 region has 11 residues. Trimming took off 3 bases at V and 5 bases at J, with 4 bases between the two ends. Germline lookup yields CDR1 SEHNR and CDR2 FQNEAQ (reference sequence). For the CDR3, the DNA is TGTGCCAGCAGCTTTGGGGAGACCCAGTACTTC. It translates to CASSFGETQYF.

This clone has just one count. This chain joins TRBV2 and TRBJ2-2; 7 bases align to TRBD2. J lost 0 bases, V lost 5 bases, and 6 bases had no gene match. Germline CDR1 is SNHLY and CDR2 is FYNNEI. The CDR3 is 16 residues long. This chain's CDR3 is CASSPRLAANTGELFF. Here the CDR3 DNA reads TGTGCCAGCAGTCCTAGACTAGCCGCGAACACCGGGGAGCTGTTTTTT.

This sequence joins TRBV5-1 and TRBJ2-7; a weak D match, TRBD2 (7 bases). The CDR3 runs to 17 residues. Trimming removed 0 bases from V and 0 bases from J, with 16 bases in between. Germline CDR1 and CDR2: SGHRS and YFSETQ. The CDR3 DNA sequence: TGCGCCAGCAGCTTGGGCCCAACAGGGACTAACTCCTACGAGCAGTACTTC. Its protein product is CASSLGPTGTNSYEQYF.

The chain has TRBV29-1 and TRBJ2-3; 13 bases are a match to TRBD2. There are 16 residues in the CDR3. With 4 bases clipped from V and 1 base from J, the junction kept 5 bases outside the gene matches. The V gene's germline CDR1 is SQVTM and CDR2 ANQGSEA. The CDR3, as DNA: TGCAGCGTTGGATCAGGACTAGCGGGGGGCACAGATACGCAGTATTTT. Protein: CSVGSGLAGGTDTQYF.

The chain carries TRBV11-2 and TRBJ1-1, with D unresolved. The CDR3 is made up of 12 amino acids. Germline CDR1 reads SGHAT; CDR2 reads FQNNGV. V was pared by 4 bases and J by 4 bases, with 7 bases between. The CDR3 bases are TGTGCCAGCAGCTCACGAAGCACTGAAGCTTTCTTT. It translates to CASSSRSTEAFF.

This clone appeared once. V is TRBV11-2 and J is TRBJ1-6; 8 nucleotides agree with TRBD1. V was clipped by 6 bases and J by 9 bases; unmatched bases: 10. The CDR3 has 15 residues. Germline-derived CDR1 and CDR2 are SGHAT and FQNNGV. CDR3 in DNA: TGTGCCAGCAGATGGACAGGGAGAGGGATTTCACCCCTCCACTTT. This encodes CASRWTGRGISPLHF.

V usage is TRBV9 and J usage is TRBJ2-3; D may correspond to TRBD1 or TRBD2 (5 bases each). Germline values: CDR1 SGDLS, CDR2 YYNGEE. The V end was cut by 0 bases, the J end by 6 bases, with 20 bases between. The CDR3 consists of 17 residues. The CDR3 loop reads CASSVASGTPGADTQYF. The CDR3 DNA is TGTGCCAGCAGCGTAGCCTCCGGGACCCCTGGCGCCGATACGCAGTATTTT.

Of note for this clone: Other DNA variants within this sample encode the same CDR3. The chain uses TRBV30 and TRBJ1-5, with a weak D call TRBD1 (6 bases). The ends were cut back, 0 bases at V and 6 bases at J, with 12 bases in the middle. This CDR3 region has 14 residues. CDR1 and CDR2 from the germline V gene are GTSNPN and SVGIG (reference sequence). The CDR3 DNA follows: TGTGCCTGGAGTGTATCTGGGGGCGGTCAGCCCCAGCATTTT. This sequence encodes CAWSVSGGGQPQHF.

The chain joins TRBV7-2 to TRBJ1-1; no clear D. Looked up from germline, CDR1 is SGHTA and CDR2 is FQGNSA. The CDR3 totals 15 residues. V dropped 1 base and J dropped 7 bases, with 16 bases sitting between them. This CDR3 is CASSLVRGNSVEAFF. The CDR3 DNA reads TGTGCCAGCAGCTTAGTACGGGGTAATAGTGTTGAAGCTTTCTTT.

The rearrangement uses TRBV19 and TRBJ1-4, with D uncertain. Germline V lookup: CDR1 LNHDA, CDR2 SQIVND (reference sequence). The CDR3 runs to 17 residues. V was shortened by 5 bases and J by 0 bases, with 16 bases between the two germline ends. CDR3 sequence reads: CASSSLVVTPTNEKLFF. In DNA form, the CDR3 reads TGTGCCAGTAGTTCCCTAGTGGTGACCCCAACTAATGAAAAACTGTTTTTT. Complete variable domain (other parts from reference TRBV19 and TRBJ1-4): DGGITQSPKYLFRKEGQNVTLSCEQNLNHDAMYWYRQDPGQGLRLIYYSQIVNDFQKGDIAEGYSVSREKKESFPLTVTSAQKNPTAFYLCASSSLVVTPTNEKLFFGSGTQLSVL.

DNA of the CDR3: TGTGCCAGCAGCACCTCCGGCTCAGGGACCCCCGAGCAGTACTTC. This codes for CASSTSGSGTPEQYF. The chain recombines TRBV5-4 with TRBJ2-7; D may be TRBD1 or TRBD2 (5 bases each). V was clipped by 4 bases and J by 6 bases, with 20 bases between them. This CDR3 comprises 15 residues. Germline values: CDR1 SGHNT, CDR2 YYREEE (reference sequence).

To note about this clone: At one of its ends the junction is not consistent with the germline gene, which may arise from a read error. The chain employs TRBV6-1 and TRBJ2-6; D is undetermined. CDR1 is MNHNS, CDR2 SASEGT, per germline. The CDR3 sequence is 15 residues long. The CDR3 DNA is TGTGCCTGCAGTCTACCCCGCTCTGGGGCCAACGTCCTGACTTTC. It translates to CACSLPRSGANVLTF.

This clone has just a few counts. The chain recombines TRBV4-1 with TRBJ1-6, with TRBD1 matching over 10 bases. In germline, CDR1 is MGHRA, CDR2 YSYEKL. This CDR3 is 15 amino acids long. Trimming at V came to 8 bases and at J to 6 bases, leaving 7 bases not matched to a gene. In DNA form, the CDR3 reads TGCGCCAGCCGAATAGGGGACAGGGGTAATTCACCCCTCCACTTT. Translated: CASRIGDRGNSPLHF.

The chain joins TRBV20-1 to TRBJ1-2; D remains unclear. The V end was cut by 7 bases, the J end by 5 bases, with 11 bases between. Germline CDR1 and CDR2: DFQATT and SNEGSKA (reference sequence). CDR3 size: 11 residues. The CDR3 reads CSVKTDYGYTF. The DNA for the CDR3 is TGCAGTGTGAAGACCGATTATGGCTACACCTTC.

This clone was recorded once. V usage is TRBV7-6 and J usage is TRBJ2-7; TRBD2 aligns across 9 bases. V lost 1 base to trimming and J lost 11 bases; unmatched junction nucleotides: 6. Per germline, CDR1 SGHVS and CDR2 FNYEAQ. The CDR3 contains 13 residues. The CDR3 DNA reads as TGTGCCAGCAGCTTAGGAGGGACTAGCTATAAGTACTTC. It is translated as CASSLGGTSYKYF.

The rearrangement links TRBV7-9 to TRBJ2-3; D unclear. Trimming removed 10 bases from V and 6 bases from J, with 8 bases in between. The CDR3 contains 10 residues. Germline lookup yields CDR1 SEHNR and CDR2 FQNEAQ (reference sequence). CDR3 bases: TGTGCCATCCGCTCCGATACGCAGTATTTT. It yields the protein CAIRSDTQYF.

This chain links TRBV19 with TRBJ1-3; the D gene is possibly TRBD1 (6 bases). The CDR3 has 13 amino acids. The ends were cut back, 9 bases at V and 2 bases at J, with 11 bases in the middle. Germline V gene data show CDR1 as LNHDA and CDR2 as SQIVND (reference sequence). The DNA for the CDR3 is TGTGCCAGCAAGGACAGTCCTGGAAACACCATATATTTT. Its translation: CASKDSPGNTIYF.

The J gene is TRBJ2-7, the V gene TRBV28; possibly TRBD2 for D (5 bases). In germline, CDR1 is MDHEN, CDR2 SYDVKM. This CDR3 has 16 amino acids. V was clipped by 1 base and J by 4 bases, with 17 bases between them. CDR3 DNA: TGTGCCAGCAGTTTATACTCCCGGGGATCGGGGTACGAGCAGTACTTC. Translated: CASSLYSRGSGYEQYF.

This chain joins TRBV6-9 and TRBJ1-1; D is uncertain. The CDR3 sequence is 15 residues long. The germline gives CDR1 MNHGY, CDR2 SVAAGI. V was cut by 7 bases and J by 5 bases, with 20 bases left in between. The CDR3 reads CASTRQARGCTEAFF. CDR3 coding DNA: TGTGCCAGCACCCGGCAAGCCCGGGGATGTACTGAAGCTTTCTTT.

This chain joins TRBV7-9 and TRBJ1-6, with D unresolved. The CDR3 totals 16 residues. Germline lookup yields CDR1 SEHNR and CDR2 FQNEAQ (reference sequence). Deletions cut 5 bases from V and 5 bases from J, with 16 bases between. The CDR3 DNA sequence: TGTGCCAGCAGCCAACAGAGGACGGGAGATAATTCACCCCTCCACTTT. Its protein is CASSQQRTGDNSPLHF.